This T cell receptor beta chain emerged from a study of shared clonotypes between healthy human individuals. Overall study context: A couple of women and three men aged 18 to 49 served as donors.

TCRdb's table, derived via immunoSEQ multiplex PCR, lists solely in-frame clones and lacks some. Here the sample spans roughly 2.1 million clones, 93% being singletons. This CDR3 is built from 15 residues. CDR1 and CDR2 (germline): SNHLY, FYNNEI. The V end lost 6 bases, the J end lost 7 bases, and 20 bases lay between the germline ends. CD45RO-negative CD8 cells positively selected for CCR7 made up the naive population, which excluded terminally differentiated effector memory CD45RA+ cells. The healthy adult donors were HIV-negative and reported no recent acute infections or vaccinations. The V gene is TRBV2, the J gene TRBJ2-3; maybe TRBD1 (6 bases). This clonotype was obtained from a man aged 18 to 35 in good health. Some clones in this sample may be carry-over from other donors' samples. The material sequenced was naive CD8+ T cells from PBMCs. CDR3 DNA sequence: TGTGCCAGCAGCGAGATGACAGGCTCCTCTTATACGCAGTATTTT. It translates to CASSEMTGSSYTQYF.